The sequence of this TCR beta chain was determined in a study of cytomegalovirus exposure and HLA in healthy donors. Regarding the study as a whole: One variant, a missense change in DCLRE1C, was linked in a later analysis to TCR beta V- and J-gene trimming. In a later analysis, TCR association rates varied by HLA locus: DRB1 most, HLA-C fewest. Later analysis found that TCR beta chains associated with HLA were more clonally expanded than other, equally common chains.

About this clone: Its target is not known.

Researchers ran the PCR with 60 Vbeta and 13 Jbeta primers. Sequencing used immunoSEQ multiplex PCR; TCRdb keeps in-frame clones, though not all of them. The sample holds 100,000 to 150,000 clones, 60% to 85% seen once. Germline values: CDR1 SGDLS, CDR2 YYNGEE. The CDR3 length is 14 residues. Trimming pared 2 bases from V and 4 bases from J, leaving 12 bases between. The sample consisted of PBMCs. The chain is built from TRBV9 and TRBJ1-1, with D unresolved. The sequence was collected from a female donor in good health and CMV-seropositive. The CDR3 loop reads CASSVSYSITEAFF. The CDR3 DNA follows: TGTGCCAGCAGCGTTTCTTACAGTATCACTGAAGCTTTCTTT.